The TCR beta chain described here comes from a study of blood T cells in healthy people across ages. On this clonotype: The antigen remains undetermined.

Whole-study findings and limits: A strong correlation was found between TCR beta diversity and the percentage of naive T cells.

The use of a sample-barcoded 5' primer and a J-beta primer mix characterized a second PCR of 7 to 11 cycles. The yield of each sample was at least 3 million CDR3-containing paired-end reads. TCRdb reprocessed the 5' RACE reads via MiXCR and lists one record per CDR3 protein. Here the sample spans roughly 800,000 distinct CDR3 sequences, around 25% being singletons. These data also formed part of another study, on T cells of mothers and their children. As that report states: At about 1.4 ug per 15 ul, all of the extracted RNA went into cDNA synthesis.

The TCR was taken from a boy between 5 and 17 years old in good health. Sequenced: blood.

The CDR3 DNA follows: TGTGCCAGCAGCGGGACAGAACGTAGCTACACCTTC. Its protein product is CASSGTERSYTF. The gene calls are TRBV6-1 and TRBJ1-2, with 7 bases fitting TRBD1. Unmatched junction bases numbered 7, after V lost 6 bases and J lost 9 bases. The CDR3 has 12 residues. Germline CDR1 and CDR2: MNHNS and SASEGT.